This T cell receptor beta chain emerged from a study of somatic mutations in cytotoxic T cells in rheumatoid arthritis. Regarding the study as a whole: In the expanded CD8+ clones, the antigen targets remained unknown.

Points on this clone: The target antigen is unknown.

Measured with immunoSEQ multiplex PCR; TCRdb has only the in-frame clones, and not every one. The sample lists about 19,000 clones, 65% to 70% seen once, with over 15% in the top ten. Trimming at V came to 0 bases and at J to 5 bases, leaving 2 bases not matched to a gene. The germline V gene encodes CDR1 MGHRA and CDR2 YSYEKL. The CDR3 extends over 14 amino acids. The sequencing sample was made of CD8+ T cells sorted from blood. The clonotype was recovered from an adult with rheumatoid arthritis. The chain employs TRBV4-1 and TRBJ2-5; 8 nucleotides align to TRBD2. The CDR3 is CASSQDPSGETQYF. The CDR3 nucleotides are TGCGCCAGCAGCCAAGACCCTAGCGGGGAGACCCAGTACTTC.